Here is one T cell receptor (beta chain) with its context. The data stem from a study of shared clonotypes between healthy human individuals. Clones were read by immunoSEQ multiplex PCR, and TCRdb kept only the in-frame ones, dropping some. The table has roughly 640,000 clones, around 97% seen once. The CDR3 is 14 residues long. From germline, CDR1 is SGHTS and CDR2 YDEGEE. Trimming cost V 1 base and J 5 bases, with 9 bases left between them. The gene calls are TRBV5-8 and TRBJ1-4; possible D gene TRBD1, 5 bases. Material: naive CD4+ T cells sorted from blood. Subset in this sample: CD45RA+ positively selected. The sequence was collected from a woman aged 25-40 years in good health. The CDR3 reads CASSLSRVNEKLFF. In DNA, the CDR3 is TGTGCCAGCAGCTTGTCCAGGGTAAATGAAAAACTGTTTTTT.